This T cell receptor (beta chain) was recovered during a study of T cell responses to AZD1222 COVID-19 vaccine. Study conclusions and caveats: The reported proportion of spike-specific TCRs targeting unmutated variant regions was nearly half. In a largely white British group with more females than males, clonal diversity was possibly underestimated. Rises in breadth and depth of Spike-specific TCRs came after two AZD1222 doses.

Measured with immunoSEQ multiplex PCR; TCRdb has only the in-frame clones, and not every one. Of some 110,000 clones in the sample, under 90% were seen once. About this clone: What it recognizes is unknown.

The CDR3 covers 16 residues. CDR1 and CDR2 (germline): SEHNR, FQNEAQ (reference sequence). Trimming took 0 bases from V and 8 from J, leaving 19 bases between them. The J gene is TRBJ1-2, the V gene TRBV7-9, with D maybe TRBD1 (5 bases). The clonotype originates from an adult in good health. This material consisted of peripheral blood, taken on day 0 of AZD1222 vaccination. The DNA of the CDR3 is TGTGCCAGCAGCTTAGCCAATCCGGGGGGTCGTGGCGGCTACACCTTC. Amino acids: CASSLANPGGRGGYTF. The full variable domain, its missing parts supplied by reference TRBV7-9 and TRBJ1-2, is DTGVSQNPRHKITKRGQNVTFRCDPISEHNRLYWYRQTLGQGPEFLTYFQNEAQLEKSRLLSDRFSAERPKGSFSTLEIQRTEQGDSAMYLCASSLANPGGRGGYTFGSGTRLTVV.